One and the same sample provided the 20 T cell receptor beta chains below, sequenced in a study of tumor-infiltrating lymphocytes in primary liver carcinoma. From roughly 0.55 ug of total RNA, TCR beta-specific cDNA was reverse-transcribed using a constant-region primer. For TCR beta, libraries were produced by three nested multiplex PCR rounds using slightly modified ARM-PCR. Both of the initial two PCR rounds ran for approximately 10 cycles and employed TRBV1-TRBV30 forward primers alongside a C-beta reverse primer. In TCRdb, the multiplex PCR reads were re-called with MiXCR into one record per CDR3 protein. There are approximately 120,000 distinct CDR3 sequences in the sample; 55% to 75% occur only once, and less than 10% lies in the top ten. Between roughly 20 and 32 mg of unsorted bulk tissue served as the source from which RNA and DNA were co-extracted. Sequenced: liver tumor tissue from sampling region 3. Noted subset: tumor region T3, left-lateral pole. The receptors derive from a woman aged 55 to 70 with primary liver carcinoma and hepatitis B virus infection.

A note on this clonotype: A much larger clonotype is one base distant, so this may be a read error. This rearrangement joins TRBV28 to TRBJ1-2; the D is unclear. The CDR3 totals 14 residues. V was shortened by 4 bases and J by 4 bases, with 13 bases between the two germline ends. Germline CDR1 MDHEN, CDR2 SYDVKM. The CDR3 sequence is CASSSPPVAYGYTF. The CDR3 bases are TGTGCCAGCAGTTCCCCCCCCGTGGCCTATGGCTACACCTTC.

V usage is TRBV10-3 and J usage is TRBJ2-1, with a weak D call TRBD2 (6 bases). Trimming removed 1 base from V and 10 bases from J, with 20 bases in between. Germline V gives CDR1 ENHRY, CDR2 SYGVKD. CDR3 size: 16 residues. CDR3 sequence reads: CAISEYIGRSGSEQFF. Here the CDR3 DNA reads TGTGCCATCAGTGAGTATATCGGGAGATCCGGCAGCGAGCAGTTCTTC.

The rearrangement uses TRBV20-1 and TRBJ1-2; possible D gene TRBD1, 5 bases. V lost 5 bases and J 8 bases, leaving 21 bases between the germline ends. CDR3 length equals 14 residues. Germline assignment: CDR1 DFQATT and CDR2 SNEGSKA (reference sequence). CDR3 nucleotide sequence: TGCAGTGCTCCCCCGCCGGGGCGGGTCTCCGGCTACACCTTC. Translating gives CSAPPPGRVSGYTF.

This clonotype was observed many times. The rearrangement joins TRBV7-8 to TRBJ2-1; tentative D call: TRBD2 (6 bases). The CDR3 extends over 17 amino acids. Germline V CDR1 and CDR2: SGHVS, FQNEAQ. Trimming removed 5 bases at V and 0 bases at J, with 17 bases between. As DNA, the CDR3 is TGTGCCAGCAGCCCCTTGGCTAGCGCAAGCTCCTACAATGAGCAGTTCTTC. Protein: CASSPLASASSYNEQFF.

This clonotype was detected only a few times. Possible read error: a much larger clone is one base away. The V gene is TRBV4-1, the J gene TRBJ2-7, with 8 bases that match TRBD2. Germline values: CDR1 MGHRA, CDR2 YSYEKL. This CDR3 contains 15 residues. The CDR3 nucleotides are TGCGCCAGCGGCCAAGTGGGAAGAGCGGGAGACGAGCAGTACTTC. Its protein is CASGQVGRAGDEQYF.

A note on this clonotype: Since the CDR3 does not end with the conserved phenylalanine or tryptophan, this likely comes from a read error. This chain connects TRBV6-1 to TRBJ2-7, with D possibly matching TRBD1 (5 bases). Germline lookup yields CDR1 MNHNS and CDR2 SASEGT. There are 14 residues in the CDR3. The CDR3 nucleotides read TGTGCCGGCAGTGAAGTCGTAGGGGCTTACGAGCAGTACTAC. Its translation: CAGSEVVGAYEQYY.

Points on this clonotype: Just one base apart from a much larger clone, this may be a read error. V is TRBV6-1 and J is TRBJ2-1, with 8 bases identical to TRBD2. The CDR3 runs to 14 residues. Germline lookup yields CDR1 MNHNS and CDR2 SASEGT. DNA for the CDR3: TGTGCCAGTTCCTTAACTAGCGGCTACGATGAGCAGTTCTTC. Protein product: CASSLTSGYDEQFF.

This clonotype was found many times. V usage is TRBV28 and J usage is TRBJ1-2; D is unclear. V dropped 3 bases and J dropped 6 bases, with 11 bases sitting between them. The CDR3 consists of 13 residues. The germline gives CDR1 MDHEN, CDR2 SYDVKM. The CDR3 reads CASSFGGINGYTF. The CDR3 DNA sequence: TGTGCCAGCAGTTTTGGAGGAATTAATGGCTACACCTTC.

Details on this clonotype: This may arise from a read error, as a much more abundant clone is one base away. The chain recombines TRBV12-3 or TRBV12-4 with TRBJ2-5, with D maybe TRBD2 (6 bases). CDR3 length equals 16 residues. V lost 10 bases and J lost 1, with 22 bases in between. The CDR3 reads CANPITGISGQETQYF. CDR3 bases: TGTGCCAACCCAATCACCGGTATTAGCGGCCAAGAGACCCAGTACTTC.

This clonotype was recorded at least ten times. The genes are TRBV10-3 and TRBJ2-6; 9 bases map to TRBD1. Germline CDR1 reads ENHRY; CDR2 reads SYGVKD. The V segment lost 6 bases and the J segment 4 bases; nucleotides outside the gene matches: 7. This CDR3 is 16 amino acids long. CDR3 in amino acids: CAISRRQGEGANVLTF. The CDR3 nucleotides read TGTGCCATCAGCCGTCGACAGGGGGAAGGGGCCAACGTCCTGACTTTC.

Turning to this clonotype: A read error is possible here, since a much larger clone lies one base away. V gene TRBV12-3 or TRBV12-4 combines with J gene TRBJ2-1; D is undetermined. Trimming shortened V by 3 bases and J by 11 bases, and 14 bases separated the two germline ends. The CDR3 is 13 amino acids. CDR3 loop: CASSFNPSPKQFF. CDR3 nucleotides: TGTGCCAGCAGTTTTAATCCCTCCCCTAAGCAGTTCTTC.

Note on this clonotype: Since a much larger clone is just one base distant, this may be a read error. This sequence joins TRBV5-1 and TRBJ1-1, with a weak D call TRBD1 (5 bases). CDR1 and CDR2 (germline): SGHRS, YFSETQ. There are 11 residues in the CDR3. V lost 8 bases to trimming and J lost 3 bases, with 8 bases between them. CDR3 DNA sequence: TGCGCCAGTAGAGGGGACACTGAAGCTTTCTTT. This gives the protein CASRGDTEAFF.

With respect to this clonotype: A much larger clone lies a single base off, so this may be a read error. The V call is TRBV5-6, the J call TRBJ2-1, with D tentatively TRBD1 or TRBD2 (5 bases each). CDR3 length: 12 residues. CDR1 SGHDT and CDR2 YYEEEE come from the germline V gene. The CDR3 loop is CASSYGTLEQSF. The CDR3 DNA reads TGTGCCAGCAGCTATGGGACCTTGGAGCAGTCCTTC. Full variable domain (remainder filled in from reference TRBV5-6 and TRBJ2-1): DAGVTQSPTHLIKTRGQQVTLRCSPKSGHDTVSWYQQALGQGPQFIFQYYEEEERQRGNFPDRFSGHQFPNYSSELNVNALLLGDSALYLCASSYGTLEQSFGPGTRLTVL.

Turning to this clonotype: Here the CDR3 omits its conserved ending phenylalanine or tryptophan, so a read error is the likely source. The rearrangement links TRBV29-1 to TRBJ1-2, with D perhaps matching TRBD1 (6 bases). Germline CDR1 reads SQVTM; CDR2 reads ANQGSEA. The CDR3 consists of 13 residues. V shed 6 bases and J shed 5 bases, with 16 bases lying between them. CDR3 bases: TGCAGCGTGACGACAGGCGCTAGTTATGGCTACACCTCC. This gives the protein CSVTTGASYGYTS.

This clonotype is termed medium-sized. V gene TRBV11-2 combines with J gene TRBJ2-5, with 10 bases matching TRBD2. With 5 bases clipped from V and 7 bases from J, the junction kept 13 bases outside the gene matches. Looked up from germline, CDR1 is SGHAT and CDR2 is FQNNGV. The CDR3 has 16 amino acids. CDR3 nucleotides: TGTGCCAGCAGCCAGGTCGCGACTAGCGGGTCCGGGACCCAGTACTTC. Its translation: CASSQVATSGSGTQYF. Drawing the rest from reference TRBV11-2 and TRBJ2-5, the complete variable domain is EAGVAQSPRYKIIEKRQSVAFWCNPISGHATLYWYQQILGQGPKLLIQFQNNGVVDDSQLPKDRFSAERLKGVDSTLKIQPAKLEDSAVYLCASSQVATSGSGTQYFGPGTRLLVL.

There are a few counts of this clonotype. The junction differs from germline at one of its ends, possibly a read error. The chain employs TRBV5-1 and TRBJ2-7; the D gene is possibly TRBD2 (6 bases). The CDR3 has 14 residues. CDR1 is SGHRS, CDR2 YFSETQ, per germline. CDR3 bases: TGCGCCAGCAGCTTGGAAACTAGCTCCTACGAGCGGTACTTC. It is translated as CASSLETSSYERYF.

Note on this clonotype: The CDR3 does not close with the conserved phenylalanine or tryptophan, likely indicating a read error. It is unclear where the CDR3 begins or ends on the DNA, so no DNA is shown, and the CDR3 is as TCRdb lists it. V and J are TRBV11-2 and TRBJ2-7; no check of the table's D call, TRBD2, against the DNA was made. The CDR3 numbers 14 amino acids, ends counted. Looked up from germline, CDR1 is SGHAT and CDR2 is FQNNGV. CDR3 in amino acids: CASSSTSGSYEQYL.

As concerns this clonotype: This may be a read error, as it is one base from a much larger clone. The genes are TRBV5-1 and TRBJ1-1, with a possible D match to TRBD1 (6 bases). This CDR3 has 14 amino acids. In germline, CDR1 is SGHRS, CDR2 YFSETQ. CDR3 amino acids: CACSLGPRGTEAFF. In nucleotides, the CDR3 is TGCGCCTGCAGCTTGGGTCCAAGGGGGACTGAAGCTTTCTTT.

In regard to this clonotype: One junction end does not reproduce the germline sequence, and a read error may be involved. This chain links TRBV11-3 with TRBJ2-1; possibly TRBD2 for D (5 bases). The CDR3 is made up of 18 amino acids. Germline-derived CDR1 and CDR2 are SGHNT and YENEEA. CDR3 in amino acids: CTSSLGQGERAGYSEQFF. CDR3 bases: TGTACCAGCAGCTTAGGTCAAGGCGAGAGGGCCGGCTACAGTGAGCAGTTCTTC.

The gene calls are TRBV5-1 and TRBJ2-7, with TRBD2 as a possible D gene (6 bases). The germline CDR1 and CDR2 sequences are SGHRS and YFSETQ. The CDR3 length is 14 residues. V was shortened by 3 bases and J by 0 bases, with 10 bases between the two germline ends. The CDR3 sequence: CASSSAGISYEQYF. The CDR3 nucleotides read TGCGCCAGCAGCTCGGCGGGGATCTCCTACGAGCAGTACTTC.